The rows below give T cell receptor beta chains drawn from one sample of a study of regulatory T cells in long-lasting Graves disease. TCRdb reprocessed the multiplex PCR reads with MiXCR, giving one entry per CDR3 protein. The sample yields fewer than 650,000 distinct CDR3 sequences, about 16% seen once. The same sample was also studied in work on T cells in Graves' hyperthyroidism and ophthalmopathy.

Sequenced here: peripheral blood mononuclear cells (PBMCs), sampled at new diagnosis, from a patient treated with antithyroid drugs. The receptor source for this set is a young man with Graves disease. CDR3s include the opening cysteine and the closing phenylalanine or tryptophan. A D gene is named only where the DNA matches it firmly. Size is stated for part of the rows, as once, few or many counts, or as a class when the clone is expanded.

size	V	D	J	DNA	CDR3
NA	TRBV20-1	NA	TRBJ2-7	TGCAGTGCTAGGAAGGGAGGATCCTACTACGAGCAGTACTTC	CSARKGGSYYEQYF
few	TRBV6-4	NA	TRBJ1-1	TGTGCCAGCAGTCAGACTGGAATAGGGAACACTGAAGCTTTCTTT	CASSQTGIGNTEAFF
NA	TRBV3-1	NA	TRBJ1-1	TGTGCCAGCAGCCAAGAGGGCGGGTGGGACACTGAAGCTTTCTTT	CASSQEGGWDTEAFF
many	TRBV11-2	TRBD1	TRBJ2-2	TGTGCCAGCAGCTCGGCACCGGGACAGGGGAATCCCGGGGAGCTGTTTTTT	CASSSAPGQGNPGELFF
few	TRBV19	NA	TRBJ2-7	TGTGCCAGTAGTATTATGGCTAGCGATTCCTACGAGCAGTACTTC	CASSIMASDSYEQYF
NA	TRBV7-8	NA	TRBJ2-1	TGTGCCAGCAGCCAAGATCTGGGCAGACCATCTCCAACCTCTAATGAGCAGTTCTTC	CASSQDLGRPSPTSNEQFF
NA	TRBV11-3	TRBD2	TRBJ2-1	TGTGCCAGCAGCTCCGGGACTAGCGGGATTTCCTACAATGAGCAGTTCTTC	CASSSGTSGISYNEQFF
few	TRBV12-3/TRBV12-4	TRBD2	TRBJ2-5	TGTGCCAGCAGCCAAGAACGTAGCGGGAGGGCCGGTGAGACCCAGTACTTC	CASSQERSGRAGETQYF
NA	TRBV4-2	TRBD2	TRBJ2-2	TGTGCCAGCAGCCAAGTAAGCGGGAGTATCACCGGGGAGCTGTTTTTT	CASSQVSGSITGELFF
NA	TRBV27	NA	TRBJ2-7	TGTGCCAGCAGTGGGAGAGACGAGCAGTACTTC	CASSGRDEQYF
few	TRBV20-1	TRBD2	TRBJ2-1	TGCAGTGCTAGAGCTAGCGGGAGGCCCTACAATGAGCAGTTCTTC	CSARASGRPYNEQFF
NA	TRBV10-2	NA	TRBJ1-1	TGCGCCAGCAGTGAGTCAGAGGGATTGAACACTGAAGCTTTCTTT	CASSESEGLNTEAFF
few	TRBV7-9	TRBD2	TRBJ2-2	TGTGCCAGCAGCTTATTCAGCGGGAGTACCGGGGAGCTGTTTTTT	CASSLFSGSTGELFF
many	TRBV28	NA	TRBJ1-4	TGTGCCAGCAGTTTAACTGGCGAAAAACTGTTTTTT	CASSLTGEKLFF
NA	TRBV6-1	NA	TRBJ2-2	TGTGCCAGCAGCGGTTCAGAAACCGGGGAGCTGTTTTTT	CASSGSETGELFF
few	TRBV29-1	TRBD1	TRBJ1-2	TGCAGCGTTGCGGGACAGGGAACCCTCAACTATGGCTACACCTTC	CSVAGQGTLNYGYTF
many	TRBV28	NA	TRBJ2-5	TGTGCCAGCAGTTTGACAGCGGAACAAGAGACCCAGTACTTC	CASSLTAEQETQYF
many	TRBV28	TRBD1	TRBJ2-1	TGTGCCAGCAGCATACAGGGGGGTGATGAGCAGTTCTTC	CASSIQGGDEQFF
many	TRBV12-3/TRBV12-4	NA	TRBJ2-1	TGTGCCAGCAGTGGAGGCAACTCCTACAATGAGCAGTTCTTC	CASSGGNSYNEQFF
many	TRBV30	TRBD1	TRBJ1-5	TGTGCCTGGAGTGGACAGGGACCTCAGCCCCAGCATTTT	CAWSGQGPQPQHF
few	TRBV5-1	NA	TRBJ2-5	TGCGCCAGCAACTTGGCAAGGTACCAAGAGACCCAGTACTTC	CASNLARYQETQYF
few	TRBV19	NA	TRBJ2-1	TGTGCCAGTAGTATAGATGGCCGGGGAGATGAGCAGTTCTTC	CASSIDGRGDEQFF
few	TRBV7-3	NA	TRBJ1-2	TGTGCCAGCAGCGCTGAGGGGGGCGAGATTGGCTACACCTTC	CASSAEGGEIGYTF
many	TRBV20-1	NA	TRBJ1-1	TGCAGTGCCCTCCACTTACTTGGGAACACTGAAGCTTTCTTT	CSALHLLGNTEAFF
NA	TRBV6-2/TRBV6-3	TRBD2	TRBJ2-1	TGTGCCAGCAGGGGGACTAGCGGGAGTGGGTCTGGGAATGAGCAGTTCTTC	CASRGTSGSGSGNEQFF
many	TRBV27	TRBD1	TRBJ2-7	TGTGCCAGCAGTTTAGGGCAGGGGGCTCTCGAGCAGTACTTC	CASSLGQGALEQYF